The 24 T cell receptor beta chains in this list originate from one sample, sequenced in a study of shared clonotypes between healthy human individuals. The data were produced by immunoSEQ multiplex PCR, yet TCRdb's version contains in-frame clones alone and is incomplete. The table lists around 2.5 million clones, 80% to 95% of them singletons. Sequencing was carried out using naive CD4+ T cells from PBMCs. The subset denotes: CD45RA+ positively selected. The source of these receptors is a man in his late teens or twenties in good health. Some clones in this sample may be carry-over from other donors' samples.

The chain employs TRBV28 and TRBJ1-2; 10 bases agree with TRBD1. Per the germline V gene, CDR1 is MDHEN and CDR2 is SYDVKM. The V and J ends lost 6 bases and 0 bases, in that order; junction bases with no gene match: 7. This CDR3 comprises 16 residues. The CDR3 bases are TGTGCCAGCAGAGTGGGACAGGGGATACCTAACTATGGCTACACCTTC. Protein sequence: CASRVGQGIPNYGYTF.

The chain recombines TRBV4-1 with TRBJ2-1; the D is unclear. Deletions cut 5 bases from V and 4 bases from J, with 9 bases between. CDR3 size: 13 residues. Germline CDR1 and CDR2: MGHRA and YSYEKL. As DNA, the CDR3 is TGCGCCAGCAGCTACGACCAATACAATGAGCAGTTCTTC. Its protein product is CASSYDQYNEQFF.

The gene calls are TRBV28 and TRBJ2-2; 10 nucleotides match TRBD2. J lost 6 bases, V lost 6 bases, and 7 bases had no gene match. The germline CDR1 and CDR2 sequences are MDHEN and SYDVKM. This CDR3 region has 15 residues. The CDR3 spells CASRAGTSVAGELFF. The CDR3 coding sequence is TGTGCCAGCAGGGCCGGGACTAGCGTAGCCGGGGAGCTGTTTTTT. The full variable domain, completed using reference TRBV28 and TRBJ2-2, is DVKVTQSSRYLVKRTGEKVFLECVQDMDHENMFWYRQDPGLGLRLIYFSYDVKMKEKGDIPEGYSVSREKKERFSLILESASTNQTSMYLCASRAGTSVAGELFFGEGSRLTVL.

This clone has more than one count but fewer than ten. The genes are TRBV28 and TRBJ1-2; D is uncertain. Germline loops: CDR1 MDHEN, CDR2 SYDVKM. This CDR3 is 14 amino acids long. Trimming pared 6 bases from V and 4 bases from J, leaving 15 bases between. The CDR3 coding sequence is TGTGCCAGCAGACGCAGTTGGGTTGCCTATGGCTACACCTTC. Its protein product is CASRRSWVAYGYTF.

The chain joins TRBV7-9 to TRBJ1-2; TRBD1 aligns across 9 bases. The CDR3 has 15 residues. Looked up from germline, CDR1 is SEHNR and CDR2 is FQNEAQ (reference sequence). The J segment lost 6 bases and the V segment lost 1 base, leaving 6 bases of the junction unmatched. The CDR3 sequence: CASSLELWDRDGYTF. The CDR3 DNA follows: TGTGCCAGCAGCTTAGAACTTTGGGACAGGGATGGCTACACCTTC. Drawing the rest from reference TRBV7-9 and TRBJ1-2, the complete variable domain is DTGVSQNPRHKITKRGQNVTFRCDPISEHNRLYWYRQTLGQGPEFLTYFQNEAQLEKSRLLSDRFSAERPKGSFSTLEIQRTEQGDSAMYLCASSLELWDRDGYTFGSGTRLTVV.

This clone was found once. The chain's CDR3 is CASSPINVLTF. CDR3 bases: TGTGCCAGCTCACCGATCAACGTCCTGACTTTC. The chain joins TRBV18 to TRBJ2-6; D is undetermined. CDR3 size: 11 residues. V gave up 3 bases and J gave up 9 bases, with 3 bases separating them. CDR1 is KGHSH, CDR2 LQKENI, per germline.

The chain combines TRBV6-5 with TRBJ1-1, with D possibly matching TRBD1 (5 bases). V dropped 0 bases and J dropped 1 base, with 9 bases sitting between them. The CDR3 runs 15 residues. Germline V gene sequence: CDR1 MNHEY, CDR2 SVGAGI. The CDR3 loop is CASSYSQGPNTEAFF. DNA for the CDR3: TGTGCCAGCAGTTACTCTCAGGGACCGAACACTGAAGCTTTCTTT.

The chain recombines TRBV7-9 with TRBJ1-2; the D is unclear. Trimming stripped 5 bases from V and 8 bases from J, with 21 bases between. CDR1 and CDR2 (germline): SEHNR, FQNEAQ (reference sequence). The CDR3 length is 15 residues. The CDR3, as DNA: TGTGCCAGCAGCCCCGGGGTAGGTGTAGGGTTCGGCTACACCTTC. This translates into CASSPGVGVGFGYTF. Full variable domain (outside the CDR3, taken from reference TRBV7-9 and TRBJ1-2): DTGVSQNPRHKITKRGQNVTFRCDPISEHNRLYWYRQTLGQGPEFLTYFQNEAQLEKSRLLSDRFSAERPKGSFSTLEIQRTEQGDSAMYLCASSPGVGVGFGYTFGSGTRLTVV.

The CDR3, as DNA: TGTGCCAGCAGCCAAGATCGTGGCATCGGAGACACTGAAGCTTTCTTT. The encoded protein is CASSQDRGIGDTEAFF. The V and J genes are TRBV4-2 and TRBJ1-1; D is undetermined. V was trimmed by 0 bases and J by 3 bases, leaving 14 bases between them. The CDR3 contains 16 residues. CDR1 is LGHNA, CDR2 YNFKEQ, per germline.

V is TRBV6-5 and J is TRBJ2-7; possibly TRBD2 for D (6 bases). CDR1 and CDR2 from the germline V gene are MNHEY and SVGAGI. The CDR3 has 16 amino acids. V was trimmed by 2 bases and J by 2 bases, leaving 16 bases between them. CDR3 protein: CASSYRSPSVPYEQYF. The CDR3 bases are TGTGCCAGCAGTTACCGCTCCCCTAGCGTTCCCTACGAGCAGTACTTC.

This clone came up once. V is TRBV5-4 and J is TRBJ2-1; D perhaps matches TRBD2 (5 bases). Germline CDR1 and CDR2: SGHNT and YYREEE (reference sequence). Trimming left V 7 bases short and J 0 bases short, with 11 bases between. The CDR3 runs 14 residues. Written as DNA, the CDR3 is TGTGCCAGCTATAGGAGGAGCTCCTACAATGAGCAGTTCTTC. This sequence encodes CASYRRSSYNEQFF.

The CDR3 here is CASSFHWDMNTEAFF. The CDR3 nucleotides read TGTGCCAGCAGCTTTCACTGGGACATGAACACTGAAGCTTTCTTT. V and J are TRBV7-9 and TRBJ1-1, with D perhaps TRBD1 (6 bases). The V and J ends lost 3 bases and 0 bases respectively, with 11 bases between them. Germline V gene lookup returns CDR1 SEHNR and CDR2 FQNEAQ (reference sequence). The CDR3 runs 15 residues.

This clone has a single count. The CDR3 loop is CASSSRTGTNEKLFF. In DNA form, the CDR3 reads TGTGCCAGCAGCTCAAGGACGGGAACTAATGAAAAACTGTTTTTT. The chain carries TRBV7-8 and TRBJ1-4; D is uncertain. V was cut by 4 bases and J by 1 base, with 10 bases left in between. CDR3 size: 15 residues. Germline loops: CDR1 SGHVS, CDR2 FQNEAQ.

CDR3 coding DNA: TGCAGCGTCCGACGGTCTCTCATGAACACTGAAGCTTTCTTT. It yields the protein CSVRRSLMNTEAFF. The rearrangement joins TRBV29-1 to TRBJ1-1; D is uncertain. The CDR3 is 14 amino acids. Germline CDR1 and CDR2: SQVTM and ANQGSEA. The germline V and J ends were trimmed by 6 bases and 0 bases, with 14 bases remaining between them.

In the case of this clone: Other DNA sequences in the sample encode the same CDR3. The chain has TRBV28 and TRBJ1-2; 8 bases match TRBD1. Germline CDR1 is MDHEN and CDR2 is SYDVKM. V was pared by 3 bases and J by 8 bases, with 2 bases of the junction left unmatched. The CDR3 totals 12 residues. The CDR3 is CASSFRDRGYTF. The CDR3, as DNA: TGTGCCAGCAGTTTCCGGGACAGGGGCTACACCTTC.

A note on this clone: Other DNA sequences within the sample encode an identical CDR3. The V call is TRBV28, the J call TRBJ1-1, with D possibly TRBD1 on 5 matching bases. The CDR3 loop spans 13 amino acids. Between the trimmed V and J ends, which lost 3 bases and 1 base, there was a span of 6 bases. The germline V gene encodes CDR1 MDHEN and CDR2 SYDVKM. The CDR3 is CASSFGGNTEAFF. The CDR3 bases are TGTGCCAGCAGTTTCGGGGGGAACACTGAAGCTTTCTTT.

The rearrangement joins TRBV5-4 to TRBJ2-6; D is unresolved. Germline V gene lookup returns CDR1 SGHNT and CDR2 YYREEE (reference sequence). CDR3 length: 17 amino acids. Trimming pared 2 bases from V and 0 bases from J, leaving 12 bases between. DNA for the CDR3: TGTGCCAGCAGCTTATTGGCAGTCAACTCTGGGGCCAACGTCCTGACTTTC. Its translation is CASSLLAVNSGANVLTF.

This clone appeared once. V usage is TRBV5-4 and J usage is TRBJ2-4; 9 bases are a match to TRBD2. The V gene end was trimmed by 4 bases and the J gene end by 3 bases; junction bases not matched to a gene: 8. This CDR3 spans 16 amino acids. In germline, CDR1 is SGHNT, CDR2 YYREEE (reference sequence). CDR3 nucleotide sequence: TGTGCCAGCAGCCAAGAAGGCGGGAGGGGCAAAAACATTCAGTACTTC. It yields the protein CASSQEGGRGKNIQYF.

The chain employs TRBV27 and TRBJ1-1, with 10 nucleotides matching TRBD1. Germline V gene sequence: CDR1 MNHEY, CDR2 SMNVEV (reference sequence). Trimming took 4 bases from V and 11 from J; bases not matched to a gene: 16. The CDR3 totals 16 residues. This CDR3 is CASSSQAGTGAPGAFF. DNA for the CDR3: TGTGCCAGCAGTTCCCAAGCCGGGACAGGGGCCCCAGGGGCTTTCTTT.

CDR3 loop: CASSLSTLYEQYF. As DNA, the CDR3 is TGCGCCAGCAGCTTGAGCACCCTCTACGAGCAGTACTTC. The V gene is TRBV5-1, the J gene TRBJ2-7; D remains ambiguous. V was pared by 1 base and J by 3 bases, with 8 bases between. CDR1 is SGHRS, CDR2 YFSETQ, per germline. This CDR3 is built from 13 residues.

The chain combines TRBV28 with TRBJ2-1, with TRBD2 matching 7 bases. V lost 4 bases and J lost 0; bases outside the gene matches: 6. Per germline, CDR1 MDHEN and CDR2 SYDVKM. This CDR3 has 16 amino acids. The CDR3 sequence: CASSSRLARSYNEQFF. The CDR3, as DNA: TGTGCCAGCAGTTCCCGACTAGCCCGCTCCTACAATGAGCAGTTCTTC.

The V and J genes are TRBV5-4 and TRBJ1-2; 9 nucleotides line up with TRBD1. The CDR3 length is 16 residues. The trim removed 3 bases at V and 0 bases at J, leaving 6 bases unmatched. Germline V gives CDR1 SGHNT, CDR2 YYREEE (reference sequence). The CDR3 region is CASSYGQGNANYGYTF. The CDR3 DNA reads TGTGCCAGCAGCTACGGACAGGGGAATGCTAACTATGGCTACACCTTC.

CDR3 DNA sequence: TGTGCCAGCAGCTACGGGACAGGGGAAAAACTGTTTTTT. Residues: CASSYGTGEKLFF. The rearrangement links TRBV7-9 to TRBJ1-4, with 9 bases fitting TRBD1. Germline lookup yields CDR1 SEHNR and CDR2 FQNEAQ (reference sequence). The CDR3 runs to 13 residues. Germline trimming cut 4 bases from V and 8 bases from J; bases unmatched to any gene: 2.

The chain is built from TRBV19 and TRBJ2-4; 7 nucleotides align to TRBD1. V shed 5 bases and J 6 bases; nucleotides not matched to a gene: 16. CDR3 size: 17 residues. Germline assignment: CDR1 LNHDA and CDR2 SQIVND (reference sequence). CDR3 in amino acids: CASSFSNRDSSTNIQYF. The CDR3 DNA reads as TGTGCCAGTAGTTTCAGCAACCGGGACAGCTCAACAAACATTCAGTACTTC.